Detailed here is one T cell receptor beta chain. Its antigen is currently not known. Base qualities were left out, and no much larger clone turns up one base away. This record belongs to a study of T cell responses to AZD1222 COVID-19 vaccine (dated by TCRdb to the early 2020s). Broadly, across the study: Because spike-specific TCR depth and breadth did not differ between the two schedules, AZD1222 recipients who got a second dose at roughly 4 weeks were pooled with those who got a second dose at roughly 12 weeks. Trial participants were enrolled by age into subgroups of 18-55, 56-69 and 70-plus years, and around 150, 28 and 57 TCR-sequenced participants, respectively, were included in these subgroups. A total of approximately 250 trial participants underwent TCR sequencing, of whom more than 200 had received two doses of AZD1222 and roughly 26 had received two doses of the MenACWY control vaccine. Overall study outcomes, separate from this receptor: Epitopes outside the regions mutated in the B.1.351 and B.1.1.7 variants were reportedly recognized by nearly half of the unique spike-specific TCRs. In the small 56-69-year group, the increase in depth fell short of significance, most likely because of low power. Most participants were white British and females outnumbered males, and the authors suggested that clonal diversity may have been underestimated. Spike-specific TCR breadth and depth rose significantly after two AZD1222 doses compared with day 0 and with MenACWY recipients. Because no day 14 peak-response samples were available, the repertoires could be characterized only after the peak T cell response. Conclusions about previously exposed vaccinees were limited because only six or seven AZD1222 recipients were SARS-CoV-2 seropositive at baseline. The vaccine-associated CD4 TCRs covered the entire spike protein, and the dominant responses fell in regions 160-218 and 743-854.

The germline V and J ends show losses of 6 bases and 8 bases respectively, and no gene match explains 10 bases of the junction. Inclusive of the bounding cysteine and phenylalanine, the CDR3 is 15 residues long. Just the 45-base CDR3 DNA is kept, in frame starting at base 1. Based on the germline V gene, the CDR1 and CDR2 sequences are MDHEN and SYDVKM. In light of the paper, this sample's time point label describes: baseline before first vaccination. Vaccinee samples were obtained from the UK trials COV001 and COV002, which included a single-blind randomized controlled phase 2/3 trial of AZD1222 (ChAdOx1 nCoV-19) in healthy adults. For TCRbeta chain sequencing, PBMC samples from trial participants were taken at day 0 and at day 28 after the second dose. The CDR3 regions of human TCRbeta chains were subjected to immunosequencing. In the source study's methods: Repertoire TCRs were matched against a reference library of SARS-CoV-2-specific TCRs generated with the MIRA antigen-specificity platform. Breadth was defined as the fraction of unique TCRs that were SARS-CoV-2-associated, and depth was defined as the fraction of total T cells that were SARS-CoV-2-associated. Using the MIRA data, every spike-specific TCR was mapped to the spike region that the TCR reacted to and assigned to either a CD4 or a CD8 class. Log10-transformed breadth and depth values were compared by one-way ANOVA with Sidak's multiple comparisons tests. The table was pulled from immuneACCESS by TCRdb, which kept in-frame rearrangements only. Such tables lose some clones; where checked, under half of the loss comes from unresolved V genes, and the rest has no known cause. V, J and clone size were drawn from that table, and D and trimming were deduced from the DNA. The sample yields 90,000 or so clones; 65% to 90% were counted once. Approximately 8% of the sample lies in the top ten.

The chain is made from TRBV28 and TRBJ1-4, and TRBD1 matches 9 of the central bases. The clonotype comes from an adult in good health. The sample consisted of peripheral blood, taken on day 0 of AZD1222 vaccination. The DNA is TGTGCCAGCAGCTCCCTCGGGACAGGGCGGGAAAAACTGTTTTTT. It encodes CASSSLGTGREKLFF.